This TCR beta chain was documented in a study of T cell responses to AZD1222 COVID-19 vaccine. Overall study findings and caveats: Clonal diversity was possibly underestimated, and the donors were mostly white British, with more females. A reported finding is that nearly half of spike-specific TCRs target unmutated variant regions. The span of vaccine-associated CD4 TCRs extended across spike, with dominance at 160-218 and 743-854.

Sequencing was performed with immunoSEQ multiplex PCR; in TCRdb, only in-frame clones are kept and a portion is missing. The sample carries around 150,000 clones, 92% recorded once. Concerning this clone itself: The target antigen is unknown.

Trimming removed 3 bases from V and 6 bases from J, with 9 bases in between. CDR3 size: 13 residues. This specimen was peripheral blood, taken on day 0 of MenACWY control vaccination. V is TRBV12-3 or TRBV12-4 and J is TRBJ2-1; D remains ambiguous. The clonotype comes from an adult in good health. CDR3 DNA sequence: TGTGCCAGCAGTTTCCCCAAGGGCAATGAGCAGTTCTTC. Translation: CASSFPKGNEQFF.